A single sample is the source of the 19 T cell receptor beta chains below, sequenced in a study of graft-versus-host responses after intestinal transplantation (TCRdb year 2021). To prepare the library, the immunoSEQ multiplex PCR assay was applied. The table comes from immuneACCESS by way of TCRdb, which keeps in-frame sequences with V and J called. Part of the clones is missing from these tables; in studies checked, under half for an unresolved V gene and the rest for unknown reasons. A total of 90,000 to 120,000 clones appear in this sample, approximately 88% of them only once. The ten biggest clones cover less than 0.85% of the sample. These TCRs' antigens remain unknown. The meaning of the sample's time point label: cells obtained before transplantation from donor or recipient. The source material was unstimulated CD4+ T cells sorted from spleen or lymph node cells, sampled before transplant. These TCRs come from a human donor who was the organ donor for an intestinal transplant.

V gene TRBV5-1 combines with J gene TRBJ1-6; D unresolved. Trimming cost V 4 bases and J 6 bases, with 5 bases left between them. This CDR3 is built from 12 residues. CDR1 and CDR2 from the germline V gene are SGHRS and YFSETQ. In nucleotides, the CDR3 is TGCGCCAGCAGCGCCGGTAATTCACCCCTCCACTTT. Its translation: CASSAGNSPLHF.

This clone was counted a few times. The chain recombines TRBV7-8 with TRBJ2-3; D gene unclear. V was shortened by 5 bases and J by 2 bases, with 8 bases between the two germline ends. The CDR3 loop spans 13 amino acids. Germline V gene lookup returns CDR1 SGHVS and CDR2 FQNEAQ. The CDR3 nucleotides read TGTGCCAGCAGCAGCTACCACACAGATACGCAGTATTTT. It encodes CASSSYHTDTQYF. The full variable domain, completed using reference TRBV7-8 and TRBJ2-3, is GAGVSQSPRYKVAKRGQDVALRCDPISGHVSLFWYQQALGQGPEFLTYFQNEAQLDKSGLPSDRFFAERPEGSVSTLKIQRTQQEDSAVYLCASSSYHTDTQYFGPGTRLTVL.

This clone has just a few counts. This chain connects TRBV30 to TRBJ2-3; 14 bases match TRBD2. The CDR3 spans 18 residues. Germline V gene lookup returns CDR1 GTSNPN and CDR2 SVGIG (reference sequence). V shed 2 bases, J shed 4 bases, and the junction held 11 bases outside the gene matches. Here the CDR3 reads CAWSPNSGTSGSSDTQYF. The DNA for the CDR3 is TGTGCCTGGAGTCCAAACTCCGGGACTAGCGGGAGTTCAGATACGCAGTATTTT.

The rearrangement joins TRBV21-1 to TRBJ2-7; the D call of TRBD2 is as the table states it, not checked on the DNA. TRBV21-1 is noted as a pseudogene. There are 16 residues in the CDR3. The CDR3: CASSSLLAGGSYEQYF. CDR3 DNA: TGTGCCAGCAGCAGCCTACTAGCGGGAGGCTCCTACGAGCAGTACTTC.

The chain links TRBV5-1 to TRBJ1-4; D is unresolved. The CDR3 is made up of 14 amino acids. V shed 1 base and J shed 3 bases, with 7 bases lying between them. The germline V gene has CDR1 SGHRS and CDR2 YFSETQ. The CDR3 nucleotides are TGCGCCAGCAGCTTGTCCATATCTAATGAAAAACTGTTTTTT. It codes for CASSLSISNEKLFF.

As for this clone: The same CDR3 arises from other DNA sequences in this sample as well. The chain combines TRBV7-2 with TRBJ2-1; D perhaps matches TRBD2 (7 bases). This CDR3 is 18 amino acids long. The germline V gene encodes CDR1 SGHTA and CDR2 FQGNSA. V lost 4 bases, J lost 5 bases, and 24 bases lay in between. CDR3 sequence: CASSSKLGSAGADNEQFF. CDR3 DNA sequence: TGTGCCAGCAGCTCTAAGTTGGGGTCTGCGGGGGCGGACAATGAGCAGTTCTTC.

The chain recombines TRBV7-6 with TRBJ2-7, with 10 bases aligning to TRBD1. Germline CDR1 is SGHVS and CDR2 is FNYEAQ. The CDR3 loop spans 17 amino acids. The ends lost 5 bases at V and 7 bases at J; junction bases unmatched: 17. CDR3 DNA: TGTGCCAGCAGCGCCCAGACGGGGGACAGGGGAGTTGTGGAGCAGTACTTC. Amino acids: CASSAQTGDRGVVEQYF.

This chain joins TRBV5-1 and TRBJ2-5; D call uncertain. CDR3 length: 11 residues. Looked up from germline, CDR1 is SGHRS and CDR2 is YFSETQ. V lost 4 bases, J lost 5 bases, and 6 bases lay in between. CDR3 residues: CASSPGETQYF. The CDR3 DNA reads TGCGCCAGCAGCCCTGGGGAGACCCAGTACTTC.

The V call is TRBV7-9, the J call TRBJ2-3, with D unclear. Germline-derived CDR1 and CDR2 are SEHNR and FQNEAQ (reference sequence). Trimming left V 5 bases short and J 3 bases short, with 15 bases between. The CDR3 spans 15 residues. CDR3 sequence: CASSRGRPMTDTQYF. DNA for the CDR3: TGTGCCAGCAGCCGAGGACGTCCGATGACAGATACGCAGTATTTT.

J is TRBJ2-1 and V is TRBV4-2; weak D call: TRBD2 (6 bases). Trimming stripped 1 base from V and 0 bases from J, with 16 bases between. This CDR3 region has 18 residues. From germline, CDR1 is LGHNA and CDR2 YNFKEQ. This chain's CDR3 is CASSQGRFSTSSYNEQFF. CDR3 coding DNA: TGTGCCAGCAGCCAAGGACGGTTTTCGACTAGCTCCTACAATGAGCAGTTCTTC.

The rearrangement uses TRBV5-1 and TRBJ2-1; D is possibly TRBD2 (6 bases). The V end lost 1 base, the J end lost 15 bases, and 20 bases lay between the germline ends. This CDR3 has 14 residues. The V gene's germline CDR1 is SGHRS and CDR2 YFSETQ. Written as DNA, the CDR3 is TGCGCCAGCAGCTTGAGGACCGGGGGTAGTTTCCCGTTCTTC. It is translated as CASSLRTGGSFPFF.

The chain links TRBV18 to TRBJ2-7, with 9 bases matching TRBD2. The CDR3 has 14 amino acids. CDR1 is KGHSH and CDR2 is LQKENI in the germline V gene. Trimming at V came to 1 base and at J to 6 bases, leaving 4 bases not matched to a gene. The CDR3 sequence: CASSPLGSGSEQYF. CDR3 DNA sequence: TGTGCCAGCTCACCACTGGGTAGCGGGAGCGAGCAGTACTTC.

V and J are TRBV7-2 and TRBJ2-7; 7 bases align to TRBD1. This CDR3 contains 14 residues. The trim removed 1 base at V and 6 bases at J, leaving 6 bases unmatched. Germline CDR1 is SGHTA and CDR2 is FQGNSA. CDR3: CASSLVGGRVEQYF. CDR3 sequence (DNA): TGTGCCAGCAGCTTAGTAGGGGGCCGGGTCGAGCAGTACTTC.

CDR3 in amino acids: CASTLGGVYNEQFF. The CDR3 region has the DNA TGTGCCAGCACCTTGGGGGGGGTATACAATGAGCAGTTCTTC. The chain carries TRBV6-5 and TRBJ2-1, with 7 bases identical to TRBD2. Germline V gene sequence: CDR1 MNHEY, CDR2 SVGAGI. The CDR3 spans 14 residues. After removal of 7 bases from V and 4 bases from J, the junction contained 7 bases not matched to a gene.

The V and J genes are TRBV5-1 and TRBJ1-1; D is unclear. The V end was cut by 0 bases, the J end by 6 bases, with 9 bases between. Germline lookup yields CDR1 SGHRS and CDR2 YFSETQ. The CDR3 is 13 residues long. For the CDR3, the DNA is TGCGCCAGCAGCTTGGAAGGGTGGGCTGAAGCTTTCTTT. Protein product: CASSLEGWAEAFF.

The rearrangement uses TRBV7-9 and TRBJ2-2; no reliable D call. Looked up from germline, CDR1 is SEHNR and CDR2 is FQNEAQ (reference sequence). V lost 3 bases, J lost 2 bases, and 10 bases lay in between. There are 15 residues in the CDR3. The CDR3 bases are TGTGCCAGCAGCTTCAAATCACTTAACACCGGGGAGCTGTTTTTT. Translation: CASSFKSLNTGELFF.

This chain links TRBV29-1 with TRBJ2-2, with D uncertain. Germline CDR1 reads SQVTM; CDR2 reads ANQGSEA. V lost 3 bases to trimming and J lost 6 bases, with 14 bases between them. The CDR3 has 14 amino acids. The CDR3 DNA reads as TGCAGCGTTGACACTGATGCGATCTCCGGGGAGCTGTTTTTT. This sequence encodes CSVDTDAISGELFF.

V gene TRBV19 combines with J gene TRBJ2-5; TRBD2 aligns across 10 bases. The length of the CDR3 is 16 residues. Germline CDR1 LNHDA, CDR2 SQIVND (reference sequence). J gave up 1 base and V 3 bases, and 5 bases lay outside the gene matches. The CDR3 spells CASSILSGGSQETQYF. CDR3 nucleotides: TGTGCCAGTAGTATCCTTAGCGGGGGGTCCCAAGAGACCCAGTACTTC.

The J gene is TRBJ2-7, the V gene TRBV2; 7 bases match TRBD2. CDR1 SNHLY and CDR2 FYNNEI come from the germline V gene. V shed 11 bases, J shed 0 bases, and the junction held 10 bases outside the gene matches. The CDR3 sequence is 14 residues long. This CDR3 is CADRLAESSYEQYF. Here the CDR3 DNA reads TGTGCCGACAGACTAGCCGAAAGCTCCTACGAGCAGTACTTC.